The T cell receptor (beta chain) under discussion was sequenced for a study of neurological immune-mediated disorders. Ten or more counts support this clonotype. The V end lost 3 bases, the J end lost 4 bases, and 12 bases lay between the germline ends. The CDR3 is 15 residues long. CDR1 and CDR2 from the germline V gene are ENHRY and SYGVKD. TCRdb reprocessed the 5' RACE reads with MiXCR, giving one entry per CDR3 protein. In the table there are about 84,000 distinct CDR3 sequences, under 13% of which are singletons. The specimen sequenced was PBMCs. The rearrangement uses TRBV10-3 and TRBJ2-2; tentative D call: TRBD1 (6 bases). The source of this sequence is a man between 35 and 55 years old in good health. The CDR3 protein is CAISDLQGSTGELFF. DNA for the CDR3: TGTGCCATCAGTGATCTACAGGGATCCACCGGGGAGCTGTTTTTT.